A selection of T cell receptor beta chains follows, all from one sample in a study of blood T cell repertoires in COVID-19. Using immunoSEQ multiplex PCR, the repertoire was profiled, and TCRdb retains in-frame clones only, with some absent. The repertoire holds around 240,000 clones, 85% seen once, with around 1% in the top ten. Input material: peripheral blood. These receptors were taken from a man between 35 and 55 years old with acute or convalescent COVID-19. The conserved cysteine and the conserved F or W are not part of the CDR3 here. The D gene is left open where the match is weak. Some rows have no size entry. The others give once, few or many, or a class for an expanded clone.

>TRBV9|TRBJ1-4|NA|NA
ASSVGRGAEKLF
>TRBV18|TRBJ1-2|TRBD1|NA
ASSPWGTENYGYT
>TRBV5-6|TRBJ1-2|NA|NA
ASSAQGVGYT
>TRBV6-1|TRBJ2-7|TRBD1|NA
ASSDRDRGAYEQY
>TRBV19|TRBJ1-1|TRBD1|NA
ASSMDRAPIGTEAF
>TRBV21-1|TRBJ2-1|NA|NA
ASTLAGVRWNEQF
>TRBV14|TRBJ1-2|NA|NA
ASSQDADRRNGYT
>TRBV9|TRBJ2-2|NA|NA
ASSEPYGSTGELF
>TRBV6-1|TRBJ2-3|NA|NA
ASSDWAGLSTDTQY
>TRBV29-1|TRBJ2-1|TRBD1|NA
SAGGFVNEQF
>TRBV18|TRBJ1-3|TRBD1|NA
ASSPSTGSGNTIY
>TRBV11-3|TRBJ2-2|TRBD2|NA
ASSPGLAGTGELF
>TRBV2|TRBJ1-1|TRBD1|NA
ASWGQKNTEAF
>TRBV4-1|TRBJ1-1|NA|NA
ASSHLVGEGTEAF
>TRBV5-1|TRBJ2-1|TRBD2|once
ASSEVGGSGGSYNEQF
>TRBV5-1|TRBJ1-4|NA|NA
ASRMDGTANEKLF
>TRBV29-1|TRBJ1-5|TRBD1|NA
SVGQGASNQPQH
>TRBV6-2/TRBV6-3|TRBJ1-1|NA|NA
ASSILRADTEAF
>TRBV6-5|TRBJ1-3|NA|NA
ASSYGYTRSGNTIY
>TRBV27|TRBJ2-7|TRBD1|NA
ARDRGSLYEQY
>TRBV30|TRBJ2-5|NA|NA
AWSVLGGYQETQY
>TRBV7-2|TRBJ2-1|NA|NA
ASRYVSNEQF
>TRBV4-2|TRBJ1-6|NA|NA
ASSQELRGYNSPLH
>TRBV15|TRBJ1-2|NA|NA
ATSDNNYGYT
>TRBV5-6|TRBJ1-2|TRBD1|NA
ASSLGGQGSNYGYT
>TRBV6-1|TRBJ1-1|NA|NA
ASSEIRGGTEAF
>TRBV7-2|TRBJ1-4|NA|NA
ASQPGWRDGKLF
>TRBV30|TRBJ1-6|NA|NA
AWSGRGVRNSPLH
>TRBV28|TRBJ1-2|NA|NA
ASSLQGINYGYT
>TRBV6-5|TRBJ1-1|NA|NA
ASSYSGGNTEAF
>TRBV27|TRBJ2-7|TRBD1|few
ASSFGTGVGEQY
>TRBV3-1/TRBV3-2|TRBJ2-3|NA|NA
ASSQRRCTDTQY
>TRBV19|TRBJ2-5|TRBD1|NA
ASSIGPGGEETQY
>TRBV14|TRBJ2-7|TRBD2|NA
ASSQGTSGGDEQY
>TRBV27|TRBJ2-7|TRBD1|NA
ASSLKPGQAIPYEQY